Listed here are 3 T cell receptor beta chains from one sample, sequenced in a study of cytomegalovirus exposure and HLA in healthy donors. PCR was performed using 60 Vbeta and 13 Jbeta primers. TCRdb keeps only in-frame clones here, not all; method: immunoSEQ multiplex PCR. The table shows around 190,000 clones, with about nine tenths occurring only once. What was sequenced was PBMCs. The receptors stem from a boy between 2 and 15 years old in good health and CMV-seronegative.

The gene calls are TRBV5-6 and TRBJ1-1, with D unclear. V dropped 5 bases and J dropped 4 bases, with 18 bases sitting between them. Germline-derived CDR1 and CDR2 are SGHDT and YYEEEE. The CDR3 has 15 amino acids. CDR3 amino acids: CASRSPGLEGTEAFF. CDR3 coding DNA: TGTGCCAGCAGGTCGCCAGGTTTGGAGGGCACTGAAGCTTTCTTT.

The rearrangement uses TRBV6-6 and TRBJ2-5, with 8 bases lining up with TRBD2. Trimming cost V 6 bases and J 8 bases; bases outside gene matches: 14. The CDR3 contains 15 residues. The germline V gene encodes CDR1 MNHNY and CDR2 SVGAGI (reference sequence). This CDR3 reads CASSSYSGDQGTQYF. The CDR3 DNA is TGTGCCAGCAGCTCTTATAGCGGGGATCAAGGAACCCAGTACTTC.

This clone was seen just once. This chain links TRBV18 with TRBJ2-1, with D possibly being TRBD1 (6 bases). Per germline, CDR1 KGHSH and CDR2 LQKENI. V lost 3 bases, J lost 0 bases, and 12 bases lay in between. The CDR3 runs 16 residues. The CDR3 here is CASSPWQGSSYNEQFF. CDR3 nucleotides: TGTGCCAGCTCACCCTGGCAGGGGAGCTCCTACAATGAGCAGTTCTTC.